This T cell receptor beta chain originates from a study of T cell responses to AZD1222 COVID-19 vaccine. With 1 base removed from V and 4 bases from J, the gap between germline ends came to 10 bases. The CDR3 runs to 15 residues. From germline, CDR1 is MGHRA and CDR2 YSYEKL. Method: immunoSEQ multiplex PCR; TCRdb's copy keeps in-frame clones and lacks some. This sample carries tens of thousands of clones, around nine tenths of them seen once, and the ten largest clones take about 15%. V gene TRBV4-1 combines with J gene TRBJ1-4; unclear D gene. The clonotype was recovered from an adult in good health. This specimen was peripheral blood, taken on day 0 of AZD1222 vaccination. The CDR3 region is CASSQVDGYNEKLFF. For the CDR3, the DNA is TGCGCCAGCAGCCAAGTTGATGGTTATAATGAAAAACTGTTTTTT.